This T cell receptor beta chain comes out of a study of OX40 agonist ivuxolimab in advanced cancers. Study summary: Three patients responded partially, comprising one with hepatocellular carcinoma and two with cutaneous melanoma. Notes on the study in general: Antigen specificity remained undetermined for the expanded peripheral T cells. Certain nonresponders likewise exhibited a low normalized T-cell clonal expansion. Compared with CD4+, CD8+ T cells on average had more expanded clones.

The CDR3 has 16 residues. V lost 1 base to trimming and J lost 3 bases; unmatched junction nucleotides: 5. Looked up from germline, CDR1 is SGHRS and CDR2 is YFSETQ. This clone was seen a single time. The antigen remains undetermined. The protocol was immunoSEQ multiplex PCR, while the TCRdb copy is restricted to in-frame clones and leaves out a portion. The sample includes about 100,000 clones, roughly 90% seen only once; the top ten take about 0.17%. Sequencing used CD4+ or CD8+ T cells sorted from blood, obtained in a trial of the OX40 agonist ivuxolimab. This sequence joins TRBV5-1 and TRBJ2-3; 10 nucleotides match TRBD2. This TCR was recovered from an adult with an advanced solid tumor such as melanoma, head and neck, liver or kidney cancer. Here the CDR3 reads CASSLLAGGTTDTQYF. The CDR3 nucleotides are TGCGCCAGCAGCTTGTTAGCGGGAGGTACGACAGATACGCAGTATTTT. Using reference TRBV5-1 and TRBJ2-3 for the parts outside the CDR3, the full variable domain is KAGVTQTPRYLIKTRGQQVTLSCSPISGHRSVSWYQQTPGQGLQFLFEYFSETQRNKGNFPGRFSGRQFSNSRSEMNVSTLELGDSALYLCASSLLAGGTTDTQYFGPGTRLTVL.